This T cell receptor beta chain was sequenced during a study of blood T cell repertoires in COVID-19. Methods used by the authors: Nucleated cell counts were estimated from reference gene primer amplification. Libraries were prepared by immunoSEQ multiplex PCR; TCRdb keeps only in-frame clonotypes and omits some of them. The V and J calls and clone size were taken over from that table, and D and trimming were inferred from the DNA. The sample includes 300,000 to 400,000 clones, approximately 89% of them seen just once. Followed longitudinally, the Seattle patients had been enrolled during active infection. CDR1 GTSNPN and CDR2 SVGIG come from the germline V gene (reference sequence). CDR3 length: 13 amino acids. Trimming took off 4 bases at V and 3 bases at J, with 13 bases between the two ends.

The sample consisted of peripheral blood. The chain employs TRBV30 and TRBJ2-7, with a tentative D call TRBD2 (7 bases). This sequence originates from a woman in her 30s with COVID-19, enrolled during active disease. The CDR3 reads CAWTAGAGYEQYF. The CDR3 DNA reads as TGTGCCTGGACGGCGGGGGCGGGCTACGAGCAGTACTTC.